Included here is one T cell receptor (beta chain) sequence, with context. Its antigen is currently unknown. Treatment: approximately nine-day PBMC culture with coronavirus spike peptide pools or control peptides (ViraFEST assay). ViraFEST stimulated the growth of antigen-specific T cells using peptide pools and subsequently profiled their TCRs by sequencing. After being plated at around 1.8 million per well, PBMCs were cultured with about 10 IU/ml IL-2 and about 10 ug/ml peptide pools. The Oncomine TCR Beta short-read assay was applied to DNA of cultured CD4+ T cells. Once CD4+ T cells had been cultured, genomic DNA was extracted from them. Using its own MiXCR run on the PCR reads, TCRdb lists one record per CDR3 protein. The data show about 4,200 distinct CDR3 sequences, around 20% seen once. These data originate in a study of vaccination and CD4 T cells after COVID-19. Study conclusions and caveats: Clonotypes reactive to SARS-CoV-2 had a median that went up from roughly 21 to 40, but not significantly.

The CDR3 has 15 residues. V was clipped by 5 bases and J by 4 bases, with 16 bases between them. The clonotype was recovered from a human donor who had recovered from COVID-19. Input material: CD4+ T cells from blood, cultured in vitro. The chain employs TRBV12-3 or TRBV12-4 and TRBJ2-3, with D unclear. Written as DNA, the CDR3 is TGTGCCAGCAGTCAGGACGGTCTAAGCGCAGATACGCAGTATTTT. This encodes CASSQDGLSADTQYF.